The clone carrying this TCR beta chain was recorded many times. Its antigen is currently unknown. The record originates from a study of metastatic and nonmetastatic thyroid tumors. Study-level information: Repertoires from malignant and benign thyroid patients were compared across blood and tumor or nodule tissue. Study conclusions and caveats: The study reportedly found significantly higher TCR beta diversity in malignant thyroid tumors than benign nodules, in blood and tumor.

Looked up from germline, CDR1 is SGHKS and CDR2 is YYEKEE (reference sequence). The CDR3 runs 14 residues. Trimming cost V 2 bases and J 3 bases, with 11 bases left between them. In the authors' methods: Clinicopathological groups of papillary thyroid cancer showed CDR3 differences that were used to build a distant-metastasis classifier. TCRdb re-called the PCR reads through MiXCR. Clone size and V and J calls follow TCRdb, not the original study. Of around 18,000 clones detected, more than 10% appear once; the ten largest clones hold under 30%. Before thyroid surgery, none of the patients had received any treatment.

The sequencing sample was made of blood. The TCR was taken from a female donor with papillary thyroid cancer or a benign thyroid nodule (not recorded which). Some clones in this sample may be carry-over from other donors' samples. The chain couples TRBV5-5 to TRBJ1-2; maybe TRBD1 (5 bases). The CDR3 sequence is CASSLGLGDYGYTF. The DNA of the CDR3 is TGTGCCAGCAGCTTAGGATTGGGGGACTATGGCTACACCTTC.